The entry below describes one T cell receptor beta chain. This sample was taken from a study of T-cell reconstitution after alpha-beta-depleted transplantation in children. Unique molecular identifiers were used in preparing the TCRbeta library. MiXCR, run by TCRdb on the PCR reads, gives a single entry per CDR3 protein. The sample includes some 600,000 distinct CDR3 sequences, roughly 13% of them seen just once. V shed 9 bases and J 5 bases; nucleotides not matched to a gene: 14. The CDR3 contains 14 residues. Germline-derived CDR1 and CDR2 are SGHRS and YFSETQ. V usage is TRBV5-1 and J usage is TRBJ2-7, with 7 positions matching TRBD1. The sequencing here drew on PBMCs, mostly from graft donor cells, taken 360 days after TCRalphabeta/CD19-depleted stem cell transplant. The receptor was derived from a male patient under 18 who had a stem cell transplant for acute myeloid leukemia, so the T cells may come from the graft donor. The CDR3 region has the DNA TGCGCCACCAAAACCGGACAGGTTCGGGACGAGCAGTACTTC. As protein: CATKTGQVRDEQYF.